This is a list of T cell receptor beta chains from one sample in a study of shared clonotypes between healthy human individuals. Here immunoSEQ multiplex PCR was the method, and the copy in TCRdb shows in-frame clones only, minus some. The sample consists of around 1.9 million clones, 85% to 95% of them appearing once. The sample taken for sequencing was naive CD8+ T cells from PBMCs. All receptors come from a man younger than 35 in good health. Some clones in this sample may be carry-over from other donors' samples. CDR3s include the opening cysteine and the closing phenylalanine or tryptophan. A D gene is named only where the DNA matches it firmly. Clone size is not always given. Where it is, it says once, few, many or a class for expanded clones.

CDR3 length | J gene | D gene | clone size | V gene | CDR3 DNA | CDR3 protein
15 | TRBJ2-7 | . | . | TRBV4-1 | TGCGCCAGCAGCCAACCCTTGGGGGGCACCTACGAGCAGTACTTC | CASSQPLGGTYEQYF
15 | TRBJ2-1 | TRBD2 | . | TRBV9 | TGTGCCAGCAGCGTTACTAGCGGAGGGGTCAATGAGCAGTTCTTC | CASSVTSGGVNEQFF
13 | TRBJ2-1 | . | . | TRBV6-4 | TGTGCCAGCAGTGACTCCCGGGGTCATGAGCAGTTCTTC | CASSDSRGHEQFF
14 | TRBJ2-1 | . | . | TRBV7-6 | TGTGCCAGCAGCGCAGAGGGCTCCTACAATGAGCAGTTCTTC | CASSAEGSYNEQFF
16 | TRBJ2-1 | TRBD2 | . | TRBV9 | TGTGCCAGCAGCGTAGAAGGAGCGGGAGGGTACAATGAGCAGTTCTTC | CASSVEGAGGYNEQFF
15 | TRBJ2-3 | . | . | TRBV10-3 | TGTGCCATCAGTCCGGACGGGGGCTTTGCAGATACGCAGTATTTT | CAISPDGGFADTQYF
16 | TRBJ2-3 | TRBD1 | once | TRBV27 | TGTGCCAGCAGTTTATCACCCACAGGGGGCACAGATACGCAGTATTTT | CASSLSPTGGTDTQYF
13 | TRBJ2-5 | . | . | TRBV5-1 | TGCGCCAGCAGCTTCCGGGCCCAAGAGACCCAGTACTTC | CASSFRAQETQYF
15 | TRBJ2-7 | TRBD2 | . | TRBV19 | TGTGCCAGTAGTCTTTGGACTAGTAGTTCCTACGAGCAGTACTTC | CASSLWTSSSYEQYF
16 | TRBJ2-7 | TRBD2 | . | TRBV28 | TGTGCCAGCAGTTTATCCCCGCGGGAGGCTTCCCACGAGCAGTACTTC | CASSLSPREASHEQYF
14 | TRBJ2-3 | . | . | TRBV2 | TGTGCCAGCAGTCAGAGCTATGGGGTCGATACGCAGTATTTT | CASSQSYGVDTQYF
17 | TRBJ1-4 | TRBD1 | . | TRBV19 | TGTGCCAGTAGTATTCTCCGGGCCAGGGGGGAAAATGAAAAACTGTTTTTT | CASSILRARGENEKLFF
17 | TRBJ2-1 | . | once | TRBV11-1 | TGTGCCAGCAGCTCCCCCCTAGCGCTCATGTCCTACAATGAGCAGTTCTTC | CASSSPLALMSYNEQFF
15 | TRBJ2-7 | . | . | TRBV7-9 | TGTGCCAGCAGCCCCCGTGACGGGATAACCTACGAGCAGTACTTC | CASSPRDGITYEQYF
17 | TRBJ2-1 | TRBD2 | . | TRBV9 | TGTGCCAGCAGCGTTAGACTAGCGGGACCTAACTACAATGAGCAGTTCTTC | CASSVRLAGPNYNEQFF
13 | TRBJ1-1 | . | . | TRBV27 | TGTGCCAGCAGTCCGAACCTGAACACTGAAGCTTTCTTT | CASSPNLNTEAFF
14 | TRBJ2-1 | . | . | TRBV9 | TGTGCCAGCAGCGAAGGGATCTCCTACAATGAGCAGTTCTTC | CASSEGISYNEQFF
15 | TRBJ1-2 | . | . | TRBV27 | TGTGCCAGCACCCTAAAACCTCGGCAGGGAGGTGGCTACACCTTC | CASTLKPRQGGGYTF
13 | TRBJ1-1 | . | . | TRBV7-9 | TGTGCCAGCAGCCCCGCCGGGGTACCTGAAGCTTTCTTT | CASSPAGVPEAFF
15 | TRBJ2-5 | . | . | TRBV2 | TGTGCCAGCAGCCACCCGCTGGGCAGCCAAGAGACCCAGTACTTC | CASSHPLGSQETQYF
15 | TRBJ1-2 | . | . | TRBV7-8 | TGTGCCAGCAGCCGCGCGGGGATCAGCGCCTATGGCTACACCTTC | CASSRAGISAYGYTF
17 | TRBJ2-2 | TRBD2 | . | TRBV7-6 | TGTGCCAGCAGCCCGAGCCACCGGACTAGGAGCACCGGGGAGCTGTTTTTT | CASSPSHRTRSTGELFF
16 | TRBJ1-5 | . | . | TRBV6-1 | TGTGCCAGCAGTGAAGGCCCAGGATATAGCAATCAGCCCCAGCATTTT | CASSEGPGYSNQPQHF
12 | TRBJ2-7 | . | . | TRBV7-9 | TGTGCCAGCAGCCCTGTTGGGGGCGAGCAGTACTTC | CASSPVGGEQYF
15 | TRBJ2-3 | TRBD1 | once | TRBV27 | TGTGCCAGCAGCCACCTGGGGACAGGCACAGATACGCAGTATTTT | CASSHLGTGTDTQYF
16 | TRBJ2-2 | TRBD2 | . | TRBV14 | TGTGCCAGCAGCCAATCCGGACTAGCGTTGTCCGGGGAGCTGTTTTTT | CASSQSGLALSGELFF
16 | TRBJ2-7 | TRBD1 | once | TRBV9 | TGTGCCAGCAGCGACGGGACAGGGGGCGGATTGTACGAGCAGTACTTC | CASSDGTGGGLYEQYF
13 | TRBJ2-2 | . | . | TRBV7-2 | TGTGCCAGGAGGCCCTCGAGAACCGGGGAGCTGTTTTTT | CARRPSRTGELFF
17 | TRBJ2-7 | TRBD1 | . | TRBV28 | TGTGCCAGCAGTACCCGGGACAGGGGGCGTAACCCCTACGAGCAGTACTTC | CASSTRDRGRNPYEQYF
14 | TRBJ1-5 | . | . | TRBV28 | TGTGCCAGCAGCCTGGGCCTTAGCAATCAGCCCCAGCATTTT | CASSLGLSNQPQHF
15 | TRBJ1-2 | TRBD1 | few | TRBV7-9 | TGTGCCAGCAGCTTAGTAGGGACAGGGGACTATGGCTACACCTTC | CASSLVGTGDYGYTF
14 | TRBJ2-7 | . | . | TRBV28 | TGTGCCAGCACCTCCCGGAATCGCGCCTACGAGCAGTACTTC | CASTSRNRAYEQYF
14 | TRBJ1-2 | . | . | TRBV4-3 | TGCGCCAGCAGCCAAGGCATCGGGTTCGATGGCTACACCTTC | CASSQGIGFDGYTF
16 | TRBJ1-1 | . | . | TRBV6-6 | TGTGCCAGCAGTTACTCTGGGGGGCTGATGAACACTGAAGCTTTCTTT | CASSYSGGLMNTEAFF
14 | TRBJ2-1 | TRBD2 | . | TRBV28 | TGTGCCAGCATAACCAGCGGGAGCTACAATGAGCAGTTCTTC | CASITSGSYNEQFF
15 | TRBJ2-3 | TRBD1 | . | TRBV7-9 | TGTGCCAGCAGCCTCGACAGGGGGCCCACAGATACGCAGTATTTT | CASSLDRGPTDTQYF
17 | TRBJ2-7 | . | once | TRBV5-8 | TGTGCCAGCAGCCCTCGGAAGGGCGGGCCGTTTACCTACGAGCAGTACTTC | CASSPRKGGPFTYEQYF
16 | TRBJ2-2 | . | . | TRBV7-2 | TGTGCCAGCAGCCCCAGAGCACCCACGTACACCGGGGAGCTGTTTTTT | CASSPRAPTYTGELFF
14 | TRBJ2-4 | . | . | TRBV28 | TGTGCCAGCAGTTTAAGGGGGGCCAAAAACATTCAGTACTTC | CASSLRGAKNIQYF
14 | TRBJ2-4 | TRBD2 | once | TRBV28 | TGTGCCAGTAGAGCGGGAGTTGGCAAAAACATTCAGTACTTC | CASRAGVGKNIQYF
14 | TRBJ2-1 | . | once | TRBV7-9 | TGTGCCAGCAGCGTTTACGGGGGGCCAATTGAGCAGTTCTTC | CASSVYGGPIEQFF
16 | TRBJ2-2 | . | once | TRBV7-9 | TGTGCCAGCAGGGAGATAGCGGACAGATACACCGGGGAGCTGTTTTTT | CASREIADRYTGELFF
18 | TRBJ1-2 | TRBD1 | . | TRBV9 | TGTGCCAGCAGTGAGACACGGGACAGGGGTTCTAACTTCTATGGCTACACCTTC | CASSETRDRGSNFYGYTF
16 | TRBJ1-4 | . | . | TRBV10-3 | TGTGCCATCAGTGAAACTGGTGGTACAGATAATGAAAAACTGTTTTTT | CAISETGGTDNEKLFF
15 | TRBJ2-7 | TRBD1 | . | TRBV11-2 | TGTGCCAGCAGCCCCCAGGGACAGAGTTTATACGAGCAGTACTTC | CASSPQGQSLYEQYF
15 | TRBJ1-1 | TRBD1 | . | TRBV11-2 | TGTGCCAGCAGCCATGGGACAGGGGGTGTTCGGAGAGCTTTCTTT | CASSHGTGGVRRAFF
19 | TRBJ2-2 | TRBD2 | . | TRBV14 | TGTGCCAGCAGCCAAGTGCTCGGCGGGAGATCTAGGAACACCGGGGAGCTGTTTTTT | CASSQVLGGRSRNTGELFF
13 | TRBJ2-7 | . | . | TRBV6-5 | TGTGCCAGCAGTTATTTGGGGGCTAAGGAGCAGTACTTC | CASSYLGAKEQYF
15 | TRBJ1-1 | TRBD1 | . | TRBV9 | TGTGCCAGCACCGGGACAGCCCTAATGAACACTGAAGCTTTCTTT | CASTGTALMNTEAFF
15 | TRBJ1-1 | . | . | TRBV28 | TGTGCCAGCACCCGCGAGGCCAGCCTGAACACTGAAGCTTTCTTT | CASTREASLNTEAFF
15 | TRBJ1-4 | TRBD1 | . | TRBV5-1 | TGCGCCAGCAGCTTGAGGCGGACAGGGGATGAAAAACTGTTTTTT | CASSLRRTGDEKLFF
15 | TRBJ2-1 | TRBD2 | . | TRBV11-2 | TGTGCCAGCAGCTTTACTAGCGGGAGCGTCGATGAGCAGTTCTTC | CASSFTSGSVDEQFF
17 | TRBJ2-2 | . | . | TRBV21-1 | TGTGCCAGCAGCAAAGCGCAAGGGAGGGAGAACACCGGGGAGCTGTTTTTT | CASSKAQGRENTGELFF
14 | TRBJ2-1 | . | . | TRBV10-3 | TGTGCCATGACTACAGGGAGCTCCTACAATGAGCAGTTCTTC | CAMTTGSSYNEQFF
16 | TRBJ2-7 | TRBD2 | . | TRBV4-1 | TGCGCCAGCAGCCACATACTAGCGGGAAATGTCTACGAGCAGTACTTC | CASSHILAGNVYEQYF
15 | TRBJ2-7 | TRBD2 | . | TRBV4-1 | TGCGCCAGCAGCCAGAACACAGCGGGAGTGTACGAGCAGTACTTC | CASSQNTAGVYEQYF
15 | TRBJ2-1 | . | . | TRBV9 | TGTGCCAGCAGCGTAGAAGGGACAACTTACAATGAGCAGTTCTTC | CASSVEGTTYNEQFF
15 | TRBJ2-7 | . | . | TRBV30 | TGTGCCTGGAGTGTACTCAAGGACTTGACCTACGAGCAGTACTTC | CAWSVLKDLTYEQYF
16 | TRBJ2-7 | . | . | TRBV5-1 | TGCGCCAGCAGATTGGAGGGTAGGGGCTATCCCTACGAGCAGTACTTC | CASRLEGRGYPYEQYF
11 | TRBJ1-4 | . | . | TRBV5-6 | TGTGCCAGCAGTCGGGGTTTTATGGTCGATTTT | CASSRGFMVDF